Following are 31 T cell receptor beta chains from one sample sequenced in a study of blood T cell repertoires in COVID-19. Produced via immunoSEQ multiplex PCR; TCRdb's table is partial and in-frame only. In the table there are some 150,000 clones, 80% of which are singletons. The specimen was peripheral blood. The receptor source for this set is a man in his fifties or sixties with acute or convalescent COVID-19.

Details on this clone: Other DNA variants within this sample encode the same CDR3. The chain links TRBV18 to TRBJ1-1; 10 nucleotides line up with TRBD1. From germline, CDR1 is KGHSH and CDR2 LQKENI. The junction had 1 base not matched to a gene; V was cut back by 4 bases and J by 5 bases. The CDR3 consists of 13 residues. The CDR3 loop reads CASSRGQGTEAFF. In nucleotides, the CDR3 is TGTGCCAGCTCACGGGGACAGGGGACTGAAGCTTTCTTT.

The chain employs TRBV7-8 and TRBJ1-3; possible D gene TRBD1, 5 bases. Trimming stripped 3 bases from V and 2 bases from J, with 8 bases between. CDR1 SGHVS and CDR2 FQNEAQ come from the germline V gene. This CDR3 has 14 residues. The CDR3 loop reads CASSFRGTGNTIYF. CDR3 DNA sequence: TGTGCCAGCAGCTTTCGGGGGACTGGAAACACCATATATTTT.

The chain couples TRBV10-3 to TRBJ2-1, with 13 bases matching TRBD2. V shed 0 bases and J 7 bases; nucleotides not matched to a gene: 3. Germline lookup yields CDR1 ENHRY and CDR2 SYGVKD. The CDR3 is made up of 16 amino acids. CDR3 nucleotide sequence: TGTGCCATCAGTGAGTCGTTGACTAGCGGGAGGAATGAGCAGTTCTTC. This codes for CAISESLTSGRNEQFF.

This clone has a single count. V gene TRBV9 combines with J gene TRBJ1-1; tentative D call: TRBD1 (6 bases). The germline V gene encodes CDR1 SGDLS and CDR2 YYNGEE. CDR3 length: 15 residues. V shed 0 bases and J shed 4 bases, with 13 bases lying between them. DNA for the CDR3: TGTGCCAGCAGCGTAGGCGGGGGCGCGGGCACTGAAGCTTTCTTT. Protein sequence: CASSVGGGAGTEAFF.

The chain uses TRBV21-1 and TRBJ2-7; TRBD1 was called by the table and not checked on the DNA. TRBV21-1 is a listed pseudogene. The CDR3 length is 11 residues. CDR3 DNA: TGTGCCAGCAGCAAAGAGGGACAGGGCCACTTC. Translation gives CASSKEGQGHF.

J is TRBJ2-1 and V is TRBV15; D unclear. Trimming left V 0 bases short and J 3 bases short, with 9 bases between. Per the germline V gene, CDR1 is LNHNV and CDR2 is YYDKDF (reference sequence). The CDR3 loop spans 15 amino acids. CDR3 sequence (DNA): TGTGCCACCAGCAGAGATCTTGGCAACTACAATGAGCAGTTCTTC. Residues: CATSRDLGNYNEQFF.

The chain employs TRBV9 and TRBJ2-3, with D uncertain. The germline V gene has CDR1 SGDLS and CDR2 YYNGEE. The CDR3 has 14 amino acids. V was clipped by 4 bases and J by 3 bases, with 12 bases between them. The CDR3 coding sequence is TGTGCCAGCAGCTCCCGACAAGTTACAGATACGCAGTATTTT. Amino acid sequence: CASSSRQVTDTQYF.

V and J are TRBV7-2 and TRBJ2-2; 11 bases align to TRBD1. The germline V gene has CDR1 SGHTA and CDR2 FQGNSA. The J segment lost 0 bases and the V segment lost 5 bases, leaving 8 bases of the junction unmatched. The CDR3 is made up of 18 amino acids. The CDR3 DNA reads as TGTGCCAGCAGCGAACGTGGGACAGGGGGAGCGAACACCGGGGAGCTGTTTTTT. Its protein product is CASSERGTGGANTGELFF.

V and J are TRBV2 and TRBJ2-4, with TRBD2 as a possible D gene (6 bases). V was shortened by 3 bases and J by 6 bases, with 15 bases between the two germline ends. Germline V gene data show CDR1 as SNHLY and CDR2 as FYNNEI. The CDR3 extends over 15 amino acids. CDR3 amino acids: CASSDERGIGNIQYF. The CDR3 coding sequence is TGTGCCAGCAGTGACGAACGGGGGATCGGAAACATTCAGTACTTC.

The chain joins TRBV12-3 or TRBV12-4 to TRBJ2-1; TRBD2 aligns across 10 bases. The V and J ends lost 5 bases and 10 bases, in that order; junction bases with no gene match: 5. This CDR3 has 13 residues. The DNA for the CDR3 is TGTGCCAGCAGTAAACTAGCGGGATTGGAGCAGTTCTTC. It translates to CASSKLAGLEQFF.

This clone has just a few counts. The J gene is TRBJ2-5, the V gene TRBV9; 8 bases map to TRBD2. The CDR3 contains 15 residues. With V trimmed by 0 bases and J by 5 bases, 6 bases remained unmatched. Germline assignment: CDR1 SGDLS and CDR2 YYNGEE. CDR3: CASSVDPTGGETQYF. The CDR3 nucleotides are TGTGCCAGCAGCGTAGACCCTACGGGGGGGGAGACCCAGTACTTC.

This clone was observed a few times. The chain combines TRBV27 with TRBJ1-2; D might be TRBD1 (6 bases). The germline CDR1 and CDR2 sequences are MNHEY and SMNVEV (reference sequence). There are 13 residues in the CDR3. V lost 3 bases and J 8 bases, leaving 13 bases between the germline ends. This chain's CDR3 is CASSFRQGTGYTF. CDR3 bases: TGTGCCAGCAGTTTCCGCCAGGGGACCGGCTACACCTTC.

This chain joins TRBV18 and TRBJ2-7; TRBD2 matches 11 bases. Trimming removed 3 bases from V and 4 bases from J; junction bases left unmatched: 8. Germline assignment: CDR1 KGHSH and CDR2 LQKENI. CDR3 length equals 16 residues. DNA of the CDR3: TGTGCCAGCTCACCTAGTCTAGCGGGAGGCCGATACGAGCAGTACTTC. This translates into CASSPSLAGGRYEQYF.

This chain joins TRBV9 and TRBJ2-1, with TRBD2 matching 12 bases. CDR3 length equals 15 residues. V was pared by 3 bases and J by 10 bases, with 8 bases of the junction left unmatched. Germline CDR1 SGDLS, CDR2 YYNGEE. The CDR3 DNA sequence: TGTGCCAGCAGCGAAAGTCTAGCGGGAGGGCGCGAGCAGTTCTTC. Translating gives CASSESLAGGREQFF.

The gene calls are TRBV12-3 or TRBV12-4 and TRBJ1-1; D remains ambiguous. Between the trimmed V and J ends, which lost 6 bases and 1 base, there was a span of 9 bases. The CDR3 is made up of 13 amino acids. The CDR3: CASSLTSNTEAFF. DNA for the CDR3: TGTGCCAGCAGCCTGACATCGAACACTGAAGCTTTCTTT.

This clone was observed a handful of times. This CDR3 reads CASSVQGDGYTF. CDR3 bases: TGCGCCAGCAGCGTACAGGGCGATGGCTACACCTTC. The rearrangement joins TRBV5-1 to TRBJ1-2; the D gene is possibly TRBD1 (6 bases). The CDR3 runs to 12 residues. The germline CDR1 and CDR2 sequences are SGHRS and YFSETQ. The V end was cut by 4 bases, the J end by 6 bases, with 10 bases between.

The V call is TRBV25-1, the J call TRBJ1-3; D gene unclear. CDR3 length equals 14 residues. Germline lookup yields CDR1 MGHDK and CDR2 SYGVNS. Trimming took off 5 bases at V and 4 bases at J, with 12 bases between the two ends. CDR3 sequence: CASSPEDTGNTIYF. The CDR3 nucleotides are TGTGCCAGCAGTCCAGAAGACACCGGAAACACCATATATTTT.

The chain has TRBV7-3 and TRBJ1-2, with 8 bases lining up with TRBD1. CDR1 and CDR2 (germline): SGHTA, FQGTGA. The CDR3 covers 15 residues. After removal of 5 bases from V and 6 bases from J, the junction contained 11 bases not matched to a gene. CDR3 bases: TGTGCCAGCAGCCCGACCGGGACAGGATCTGATGGCTACACCTTC. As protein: CASSPTGTGSDGYTF.

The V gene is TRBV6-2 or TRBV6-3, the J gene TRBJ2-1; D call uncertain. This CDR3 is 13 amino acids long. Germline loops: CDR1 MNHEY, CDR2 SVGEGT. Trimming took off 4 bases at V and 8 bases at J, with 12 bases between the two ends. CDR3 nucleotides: TGTGCCAGCAGTTTGACTCGGATCCATGAGCAGTTCTTC. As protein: CASSLTRIHEQFF.

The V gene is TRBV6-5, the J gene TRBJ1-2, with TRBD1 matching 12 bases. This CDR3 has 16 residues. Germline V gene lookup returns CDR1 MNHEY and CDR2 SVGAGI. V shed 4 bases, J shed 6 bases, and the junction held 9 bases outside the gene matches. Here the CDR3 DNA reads TGTGCCAGCAGTTCCGGGACAGGGGGCTTAAGTGATGGCTACACCTTC. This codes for CASSSGTGGLSDGYTF.

CDR3 nucleotides: TGTGCCAGCAGCTGGGAGGGACTAGCGGGGAACACCGGGGAGCTGTTTTTT. Amino acids: CASSWEGLAGNTGELFF. This rearrangement joins TRBV5-6 to TRBJ2-2, with 12 bases identical to TRBD2. After removal of 3 bases from V and 1 base from J, the junction contained 4 bases not matched to a gene. This CDR3 spans 17 amino acids. Germline V gene data show CDR1 as SGHDT and CDR2 as YYEEEE.

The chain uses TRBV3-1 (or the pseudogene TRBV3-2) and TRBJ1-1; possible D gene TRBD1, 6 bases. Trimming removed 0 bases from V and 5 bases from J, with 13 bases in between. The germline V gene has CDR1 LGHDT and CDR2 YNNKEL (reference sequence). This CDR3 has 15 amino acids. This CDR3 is CASSQEVRGFTEAFF. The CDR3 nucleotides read TGTGCCAGCAGCCAAGAGGTCAGGGGTTTTACTGAAGCTTTCTTT.

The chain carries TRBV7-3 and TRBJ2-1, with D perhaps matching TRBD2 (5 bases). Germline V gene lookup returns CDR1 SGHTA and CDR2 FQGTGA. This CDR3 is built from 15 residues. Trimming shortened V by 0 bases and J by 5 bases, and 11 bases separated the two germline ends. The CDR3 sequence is CASSLTSAPHNEQFF. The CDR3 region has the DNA TGTGCCAGCAGCTTAACTAGCGCACCTCACAATGAGCAGTTCTTC.

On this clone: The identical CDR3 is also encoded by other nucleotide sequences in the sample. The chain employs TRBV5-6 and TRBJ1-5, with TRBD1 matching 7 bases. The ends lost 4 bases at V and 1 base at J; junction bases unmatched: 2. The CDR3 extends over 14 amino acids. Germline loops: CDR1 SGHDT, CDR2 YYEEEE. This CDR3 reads CASSPTGSNQPQHF. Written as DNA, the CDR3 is TGTGCCAGCAGCCCGACAGGGAGCAATCAGCCCCAGCATTTT.

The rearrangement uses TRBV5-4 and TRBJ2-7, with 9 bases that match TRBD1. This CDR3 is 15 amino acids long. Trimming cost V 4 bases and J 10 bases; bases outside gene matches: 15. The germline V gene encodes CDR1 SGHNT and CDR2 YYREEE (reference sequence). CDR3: CASSAGTGSFDQQYF. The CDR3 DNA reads TGTGCCAGCAGCGCCGGGACAGGGAGTTTTGATCAACAGTACTTC.

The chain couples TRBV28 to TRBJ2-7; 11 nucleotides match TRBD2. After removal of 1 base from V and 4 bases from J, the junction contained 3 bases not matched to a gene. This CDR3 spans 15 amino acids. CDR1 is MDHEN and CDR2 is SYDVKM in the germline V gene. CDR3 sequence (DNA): TGTGCCAGCAGTTTATTATCTAGCGGGAGGTACGAGCAGTACTTC. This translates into CASSLLSSGRYEQYF.

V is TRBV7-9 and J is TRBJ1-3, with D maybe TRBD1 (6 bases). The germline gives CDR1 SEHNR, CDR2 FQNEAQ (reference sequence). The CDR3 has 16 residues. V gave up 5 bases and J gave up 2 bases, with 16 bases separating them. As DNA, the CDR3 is TGTGCCAGCAGCGCTGGACAGTTTAAAACTGGAAACACCATATATTTT. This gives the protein CASSAGQFKTGNTIYF.

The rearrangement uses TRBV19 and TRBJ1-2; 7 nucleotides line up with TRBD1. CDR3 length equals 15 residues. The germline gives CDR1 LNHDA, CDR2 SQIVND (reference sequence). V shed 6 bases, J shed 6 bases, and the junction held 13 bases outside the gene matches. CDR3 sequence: CASRPSHRGRDGYTF. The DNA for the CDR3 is TGTGCCAGTAGGCCTAGCCACAGGGGCCGAGATGGCTACACCTTC.

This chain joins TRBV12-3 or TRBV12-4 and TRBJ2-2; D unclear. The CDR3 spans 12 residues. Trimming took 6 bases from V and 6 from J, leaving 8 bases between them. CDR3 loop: CASSPIAGELFF. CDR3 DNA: TGTGCCAGCAGCCCGATAGCCGGGGAGCTGTTTTTT.

Here the CDR3 DNA reads TGTGCCAGCAGCTCGCCTGACTCCGTCACAGATACGCAGTATTTT. Translated: CASSSPDSVTDTQYF. The rearrangement joins TRBV5-4 to TRBJ2-3; D gene uncertain. The V end lost 3 bases, the J end lost 2 bases, and 13 bases lay between the germline ends. The germline gives CDR1 SGHNT, CDR2 YYREEE (reference sequence). This CDR3 contains 15 residues.

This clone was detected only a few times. The DNA of the CDR3 is TGTGCCAGCAGGGCGGATTCCGAGCAGTACTTC. It specifies CASRADSEQYF. This rearrangement joins TRBV2 to TRBJ2-7; D is ambiguous. The germline V gene encodes CDR1 SNHLY and CDR2 FYNNEI. CDR3 length: 11 amino acids. Trimming left V 6 bases short and J 6 bases short, with 9 bases between.